This T cell receptor (beta chain) comes out of a study of cytomegalovirus exposure and HLA in healthy donors. This clone was detected only a few times. The antigen is undetermined. Germline-derived CDR1 and CDR2 are SNHLY and FYNNEI. The V segment lost 10 bases and the J segment 2 bases; nucleotides outside the gene matches: 2. The CDR3 extends over 11 amino acids. Overall study findings and caveats: A link between a missense DCLRE1C variant and TCR beta V- and J-gene trimming emerged from a later analysis. Productive rates of about 87% or about 30% were seen for most TCR beta V segments in an earlier analysis.

The study ran its PCR with 60 Vbeta and 13 Jbeta primers. TCRdb's table, derived via immunoSEQ multiplex PCR, lists solely in-frame clones and lacks some. The table records roughly 130,000 clones, 80% of them present only once. The rearrangement uses TRBV2 and TRBJ2-7; 7 nucleotides line up with TRBD2. Sequencing was done on a sample of PBMCs. The TCR comes from a male donor in good health and CMV-seropositive. The CDR3 region is CATGLAYEQYF. The CDR3 DNA reads as TGTGCCACTGGACTAGCCTACGAGCAGTACTTC.